Shown below are 5 T cell receptor beta chains from a single sample sequenced in a study of CD8 T cells in Susac syndrome. Random hexamers served to reverse transcribe about 0.5 to 1 ug RNA. TCRdb redid the calling of the immunoSEQ multiplex PCR reads with MiXCR, one entry per CDR3 protein. Of hundreds of thousands of distinct CDR3 sequences listed, more than 75% are singletons. The material sequenced was CD8+ T cells from PBMCs. These receptors came from a human donor with multiple sclerosis.

The sample holds a few counts of this clonotype. This chain joins TRBV4-1 and TRBJ1-5; a possible D gene is TRBD1 (6 bases). Germline assignment: CDR1 MGHRA and CDR2 YSYEKL. The CDR3 is made up of 15 amino acids. Trimming took 1 base from V and 4 from J, leaving 11 bases between them. The CDR3 nucleotides are TGCGCCAGCAGCCAAGTACAGGGAGGTAATCAGCCCCAGCATTTT. Translating it yields CASSQVQGGNQPQHF.

J is TRBJ1-1 and V is TRBV5-4; D is uncertain. CDR3 length: 12 residues. CDR1 and CDR2 (germline): SGHNT, YYREEE (reference sequence). V lost 3 bases and J lost 7, with 10 bases in between. In DNA form, the CDR3 reads TGTGCCAGCAGCTCGTTGGACGGTGAAGCTTTCTTT. Its protein product is CASSSLDGEAFF.

V usage is TRBV11-1 and J usage is TRBJ1-2, with 11 bases aligning to TRBD1. Trimming at V came to 6 bases and at J to 3 bases, leaving 3 bases not matched to a gene. CDR1 is SGHAT and CDR2 is FQDESV in the germline V gene (reference sequence). The CDR3 spans 14 residues. The CDR3 here is CASRDRGRDYGYTF. DNA of the CDR3: TGTGCCAGCAGGGACAGGGGGCGCGACTATGGCTACACCTTC.

Of note for this clonotype: Germline and junction disagree at one end, which may indicate a read error. The V call is TRBV7-7, the J call TRBJ2-1; 12 bases map to TRBD2. Germline CDR1 reads SSHAT; CDR2 reads FNYEAQ (reference sequence). The CDR3 is 16 amino acids. CDR3 sequence reads: CASSLAPGLAGNEQFF. CDR3 DNA sequence: TGTGCTAGCAGCTTAGCCCCCGGACTAGCGGGGAATGAGCAGTTCTTC. Filled out from reference TRBV7-7 and TRBJ2-1, the complete variable domain reads GAGVSQSPRYKVTKRGQDVTLRCDPISSHATLYWYQQALGQGPEFLTYFNYEAQPDKSGLPSDRFSAERPEGSISTLTIQRTEQRDSAMYRCASSLAPGLAGNEQFFGPGTRLTVL.

The genes are TRBV28 and TRBJ2-1, with TRBD2 identical over 13 bases. This CDR3 comprises 16 residues. V gave up 3 bases and J gave up 8 bases; unmatched junction bases: 7. Per germline, CDR1 MDHEN and CDR2 SYDVKM. The CDR3 loop reads CASSFSGLAGVDEQFF. CDR3 sequence (DNA): TGTGCCAGCAGTTTCTCCGGACTAGCGGGAGTAGATGAGCAGTTCTTC.